The 26 T cell receptor beta chains reported below all come from one sample, sequenced in a study of T cell clonality in common variable immunodeficiency. Libraries were prepared by immunoSEQ multiplex PCR; TCRdb keeps only in-frame clonotypes and omits some of them. The sample yields 30,000 or so clones, without any singletons. The sequencing input was peripheral blood mononuclear cells. The receptors come from a person aged 18-69 years in good health.

This clone was observed many times. The DNA ends 3 residues before the CDR3 does, and the rest of the CDR3 is filled in from the germline J gene. The genes are TRBV10-3 and TRBJ1-5, with 11 bases lining up with TRBD1. With V trimmed by 2 bases and J by 0 bases, 6 bases remained unmatched. Germline assignment: CDR1 ENHRY and CDR2 SYGVKD. CDR3 size: 18 residues. The part of the CDR3 DNA that was read is TGTGCCATCAGTGAGGGACAGGGGGCCGGAGATAGCAATCAGCCC. Protein: CAISEGQGAGDSNQP. The whole CDR3 sequence is CAISEGQGAGDSNQPQHF.

This clone was observed many times. The read stops 3 residues short of the end of the CDR3; the missing end is completed from the germline J gene. V usage is TRBV20-1 and J usage is TRBJ2-5, with 9 bases aligning to TRBD1. Trimming removed 6 bases from V and 4 bases from J; junction bases left unmatched: 6. Germline CDR1 DFQATT, CDR2 SNEGSKA (reference sequence). The CDR3 sequence is 13 residues long. The CDR3: CSAPGQGIETQYF. The part of the CDR3 DNA that was read is TGCAGTGCCCCCGGACAGGGGATAGAGACC.

There are many counts of this clone. The read gets to within 3 residues of the CDR3 end, and the germline J gene fills in the rest. The chain uses TRBV20-1 and TRBJ2-5; no reliable D call. Trimming removed 3 bases at V and 5 bases at J, with 4 bases between. Germline CDR1 reads DFQATT; CDR2 reads SNEGSKA (reference sequence). CDR3 length: 10 residues. The CDR3 loop is CSASGETQYF. The sequenced CDR3 bases are TGCAGTGCTAGCGGGGAGACC.

The sample holds many counts of this clone. The CDR3 end lies 3 residues beyond the end of the read and is filled in from the germline J gene. The V call is TRBV20-1, the J call TRBJ2-2; TRBD2 matches 7 bases. After removal of 4 bases from V and 5 bases from J, the junction contained 7 bases not matched to a gene. Germline V CDR1 and CDR2: DFQATT, SNEGSKA (reference sequence). The CDR3 length is 14 residues. The CDR3 DNA, read in part, is TGCAGTGCTATCCTGGCGGGAGCTACCGGGGAG. This sequence encodes CSAILAGATGE. The whole CDR3 protein is CSAILAGATGELFF.

Ten or more counts support this clone. Read sequence stops 3 residues before the CDR3 end, and the germline J gene provides the missing end. This chain joins TRBV27 and TRBJ2-3; 8 nucleotides agree with TRBD2. This CDR3 is 15 amino acids long. CDR1 and CDR2 from the germline V gene are MNHEY and SMNVEV (reference sequence). V was pared by 5 bases and J by 2 bases, with 6 bases of the junction left unmatched. CDR3: CASSTPGGDTDTQYF. CDR3 DNA, as far as it was read: TGTGCCAGCAGTACCCCGGGAGGGGACACAGATACG.

About this clone: The read is 3 residues too short to cover the CDR3 end, so that end is filled in from the germline J gene. The chain combines TRBV6-1 with TRBJ1-2, with a tentative D call TRBD1 (5 bases). There are 15 residues in the CDR3. Germline values: CDR1 MNHNS, CDR2 SASEGT. Partial CDR3 DNA: TGTGCCAGCAGTCAAGGGACTAGCGGGAGCTACGAC. It yields the protein CASSQGTSGSYD. The whole CDR3 region reads CASSQGTSGSYDYTF.

This clone has a count of ten or more. Partial CDR3 DNA: TGTGCCAGCAGCTTAGGACAGGGAGAGACC. It is translated as CASSLGQGET. The full CDR3 is CASSLGQGETQYF. This sequence joins TRBV11-2 and TRBJ2-5, with TRBD1 identical over 7 bases. The sequence runs out 3 residues before the end of the CDR3; the remainder is reconstructed from the germline J gene. The CDR3 runs 13 residues. Germline loops: CDR1 SGHAT, CDR2 FQNNGV. Trimming took 1 base from V and 4 from J; bases not matched to a gene: 0.

This clone was seen repeatedly, ten times or more. The read ends 3 residues early relative to the CDR3; the germline J gene fills the gap. The chain employs TRBV5-1 and TRBJ1-3; a weak D match, TRBD1 (6 bases). The CDR3 sequence is 16 residues long. Germline CDR1 is SGHRS and CDR2 is YFSETQ. Trimming removed 4 bases from V and 3 bases from J, with 17 bases in between. The CDR3 DNA, read in part, is TGCGCCAGCAGCCTGAGGGGGACGGGTATTGGAAACACC. Protein product: CASSLRGTGIGNT. The CDR3 in full is CASSLRGTGIGNTIYF.

The sample holds many counts of this clone. The read terminates 3 residues before the CDR3 end, so the remaining end is supplied by the germline J gene. V gene TRBV5-5 combines with J gene TRBJ2-7; D might be TRBD2 (6 bases). Trimming cost V 1 base and J 2 bases, with 13 bases left between them. Per germline, CDR1 SGHKS and CDR2 YYEKEE (reference sequence). CDR3 length: 15 amino acids. The CDR3 loop is CASSLTGRGTYEQYF. The CDR3 DNA, read in part, is TGTGCCAGCAGCTTGACCGGGCGCGGGACCTACGAG.

Ten or more counts support this clone. At one boundary the junction diverges from the germline segment, which might be a read error. The read is 3 residues too short to cover the CDR3 end, so that end is filled in from the germline J gene. The chain is built from TRBV7-7 and TRBJ2-5, with 7 bases that match TRBD1. Germline values: CDR1 SSHAT, CDR2 FNYEAQ (reference sequence). This CDR3 is 15 amino acids long. CDR3 loop: CASSWGTEIQETQYF. The sequenced CDR3 bases are TGTGCTAGCAGCTGGGGGACAGAGATTCAAGAGACC.

Ten or more counts support this clone. The CDR3 end lies 3 residues beyond the end of the read and is filled in from the germline J gene. The V call is TRBV20-1, the J call TRBJ2-7; 12 bases match TRBD2. The CDR3 contains 18 residues. Germline assignment: CDR1 DFQATT and CDR2 SNEGSKA (reference sequence). Germline trimming cut 0 bases from V and 3 bases from J; bases unmatched to any gene: 12. CDR3 DNA, as far as it was read: TGCAGTGCTAGAGATCAGGGCGGGCTAGCGGGAGGGGTCTACGAG. Amino acid sequence: CSARDQGGLAGGVYE. The whole CDR3 region reads CSARDQGGLAGGVYEQYF.

On this clone: The junction differs from germline at one of its ends, possibly a read error. The observed sequence ends 3 residues before the CDR3 terminus, with the missing tail filled in from the germline J gene. The rearrangement uses TRBV30 and TRBJ2-2, with 9 bases lining up with TRBD1. This CDR3 comprises 14 residues. The germline V gene encodes CDR1 GTSNPN and CDR2 SVGIG (reference sequence). The CDR3 bases that were read are TGTGCCCGGAGCCCGGGGACAGGGTCCGGGGAG. It translates to CARSPGTGSGE. The CDR3 as a whole reads CARSPGTGSGELFF.

The table lists this clone with many counts. The sequence runs out 3 residues before the end of the CDR3; the remainder is reconstructed from the germline J gene. The chain has TRBV7-3 and TRBJ1-1; a weak D match, TRBD1 (5 bases). V lost 2 bases, J lost 0 bases, and 7 bases lay in between. CDR3 length: 14 amino acids. The V gene's germline CDR1 is SGHTA and CDR2 FQGTGA. Partial CDR3 DNA: TGTGCCAGCAGCTTAGGGGCGATGAACACTGAA. Translating gives CASSLGAMNTE. The entire CDR3 protein is CASSLGAMNTEAFF.

This clone was recorded at least ten times. CDR3 DNA, as far as it was read: TGCAGCGTTGCCCTTCATAGGCGGGGGTTGACCGGGGAG. This sequence encodes CSVALHRRGLTGE. Given in full, the CDR3 is CSVALHRRGLTGELFF. The chain links TRBV29-1 to TRBJ2-2, with TRBD2 matching 7 bases. The CDR3 is cut off 3 residues early in the read; its end comes from the germline J gene. Germline V gene data show CDR1 as SQVTM and CDR2 as ANQGSEA. The CDR3 is 16 residues long. V shed 4 bases, J shed 5 bases, and the junction held 13 bases outside the gene matches.

In its sample, this clone was seen many times. The CDR3 goes on 3 residues after the read ends, and that part is filled in from the germline J gene. The rearrangement links TRBV20-1 to TRBJ1-2; 11 nucleotides agree with TRBD1. Germline V gives CDR1 DFQATT, CDR2 SNEGSKA (reference sequence). Trimming took 5 bases from V and 7 from J; bases not matched to a gene: 3. The CDR3 consists of 12 residues. The CDR3 DNA, read in part, is TGCAGTGCTGGGACAGGGGGTGCTGGC. Protein: CSAGTGGAG. The full CDR3 is CSAGTGGAGYTF.

This clone was detected a few times. The DNA ends 3 residues before the CDR3 does, and the rest of the CDR3 is filled in from the germline J gene. The chain employs TRBV19 and TRBJ1-1; D uncertain. CDR1 is LNHDA, CDR2 SQIVND, per germline (reference sequence). CDR3 length: 13 residues. CDR3 DNA (partial): TGTGCCAGTAGTATAGAAGGGCGGGAGACA. As protein: CASSIEGRET. The complete CDR3 sequence is CASSIEGRETAFF.

This clone was observed at least ten times. Germline is not matched at one junction end, which may reflect a read error. The CDR3 is cut off 3 residues early in the read; its end comes from the germline J gene. The chain uses TRBV4-2 and TRBJ1-1, with 8 nucleotides matching TRBD1. This CDR3 contains 15 residues. The germline V gene encodes CDR1 LGHNA and CDR2 YNFKEQ. CDR3 DNA (partial): TGCGCCAGCAGCCACACAGGGGGGCGCGGTGGTGAA. As protein: CASSHTGGRGGE. The full CDR3 protein reads CASSHTGGRGGEAFF.

This clone was seen ten or more times. The read finishes 3 residues shy of the CDR3 end, and the germline J gene is used to complete it. This chain joins TRBV6-2 or TRBV6-3 and TRBJ1-2; TRBD1 aligns across 9 bases. This CDR3 comprises 14 residues. The V segment lost 4 bases and the J segment 5 bases; nucleotides outside the gene matches: 5. From germline, CDR1 is MNHEY and CDR2 SVGEGT. The CDR3 here is CASSSAGTGYGYTF. The part of the CDR3 DNA that was read is TGTGCCAGCAGTTCCGCCGGGACAGGGTATGGC.

This clone appeared many times. At one end the junction does not follow the germline gene, possibly because of a read error. The CDR3 is cut off 3 residues early in the read; its end comes from the germline J gene. The rearrangement links TRBV4-2 to TRBJ2-1; D gene ambiguous. Germline V gives CDR1 LGHNA, CDR2 YNFKEQ. The CDR3 loop spans 14 amino acids. CDR3 DNA, as far as it was read: TGCGCCAGCAGCCCCGGGTCCCCCGGTGGTGAG. Its protein is CASSPGSPGGE. The full-length CDR3 reads as CASSPGSPGGEQFF.

The sample holds many counts of this clone. The read ends 3 residues early relative to the CDR3; the germline J gene fills the gap. V gene TRBV2 combines with J gene TRBJ2-3; TRBD2 might be the D (5 bases). This CDR3 spans 15 amino acids. V dropped 10 bases and J dropped 2 bases, with 19 bases sitting between them. The V gene's germline CDR1 is SNHLY and CDR2 FYNNEI. Incomplete CDR3 DNA: TGTGCCATCCCGACCTCCCCGGGGAACACAGATACG. Translation gives CAIPTSPGNTDT. The entire CDR3 is CAIPTSPGNTDTQYF.

There are many counts of this clone. With the read ending 3 residues before the CDR3 end, the germline J gene is used to fill in that end. This chain links TRBV5-1 with TRBJ2-3; D possibly corresponds to TRBD1 (6 bases). The CDR3 extends over 15 amino acids. V lost 4 bases and J 4 bases, leaving 16 bases between the germline ends. Germline V gene lookup returns CDR1 SGHRS and CDR2 YFSETQ. The CDR3 DNA, read in part, is TGCGCCAGCAGCCGCCGTGGGGGCCCTTCAGATACG. Translated: CASSRRGGPSDT. The complete CDR3 reads CASSRRGGPSDTQYF.

This clone was counted ten times or more. The sequenced fragment ends 3 residues before the CDR3 boundary, so the rest is inferred from the germline J gene. The chain combines TRBV7-2 with TRBJ2-3; perhaps TRBD2 as D (6 bases). Germline CDR1 reads SGHTA; CDR2 reads FQGNSA. CDR3 length equals 12 residues. V was pared by 10 bases and J by 2 bases, with 10 bases between. The CDR3 loop reads CATRLDTDTQYF. The CDR3 DNA, read in part, is TGTGCCACCAGACTAGACACAGATACG.

This clone was counted at least ten times. The sequence runs out 3 residues before the end of the CDR3; the remainder is reconstructed from the germline J gene. The V call is TRBV5-5, the J call TRBJ2-3, with 9 bases lining up with TRBD1. The CDR3 runs 14 residues. The germline CDR1 and CDR2 sequences are SGHKS and YYEKEE (reference sequence). The CDR3 protein is CASSFGTGNQPQYF. The covered CDR3 bases are TGTGCCAGCAGCTTCGGGACAGGGAATCAGCCG. The full variable domain, rest sourced from reference TRBV5-5 and TRBJ2-3, is DAGVTQSPTHLIKTRGQQVTLRCSPISGHKSVSWYQQVLGQGPQFIFQYYEKEERGRGNFPDRFSARQFPNYSSELNVNALLLGDSALYLCASSFGTGNQPQYFGPGTRLTVL.

This clone was seen many times. Coverage ceases 3 residues before the CDR3 finishes, and the germline J gene fills in the end. The V and J genes are TRBV4-1 and TRBJ2-3; 8 nucleotides line up with TRBD2. Trimming removed 4 bases from V and 1 base from J; junction bases left unmatched: 13. This CDR3 spans 18 amino acids. From germline, CDR1 is MGHRA and CDR2 YSYEKL. The sequenced part of the CDR3 DNA is TGCGCCAGCAGCCGGGGAACGGTACGGGGGGGGCGCACAGATACG. Protein sequence: CASSRGTVRGGRTDT. The CDR3 reads in full as CASSRGTVRGGRTDTQYF.

Details on this clone: Read data end 3 residues before the CDR3 end; the end is taken from the germline J gene. The chain has TRBV7-9 and TRBJ2-1; D may be TRBD2 (6 bases). Germline V lookup: CDR1 SEHNR, CDR2 FQNEAQ (reference sequence). This CDR3 spans 15 amino acids. The ends were cut back, 1 base at V and 3 bases at J, with 10 bases in the middle. The sequenced CDR3 bases are TGTGCCAGCAGCTTAGAGGCGGGATACTACAATGAG. Residues: CASSLEAGYYNE. The whole CDR3 region reads CASSLEAGYYNEQFF.

This clone was observed many times. The missing CDR3 end, 3 residues past where the read stops, is filled in from the germline J gene. The rearrangement joins TRBV23-1 to TRBJ2-7, with 7 bases aligning to TRBD2. TRBV23-1 is identified as an open reading frame with a role that is uncertain. V was pared by 7 bases and J by 2 bases, with 5 bases of the junction left unmatched. The CDR3 spans 13 residues. The CDR3 sequence: CASMSGTPYEQYF. The part of the CDR3 DNA that was read is TGCGCCAGCATGAGCGGGACGCCCTACGAG.